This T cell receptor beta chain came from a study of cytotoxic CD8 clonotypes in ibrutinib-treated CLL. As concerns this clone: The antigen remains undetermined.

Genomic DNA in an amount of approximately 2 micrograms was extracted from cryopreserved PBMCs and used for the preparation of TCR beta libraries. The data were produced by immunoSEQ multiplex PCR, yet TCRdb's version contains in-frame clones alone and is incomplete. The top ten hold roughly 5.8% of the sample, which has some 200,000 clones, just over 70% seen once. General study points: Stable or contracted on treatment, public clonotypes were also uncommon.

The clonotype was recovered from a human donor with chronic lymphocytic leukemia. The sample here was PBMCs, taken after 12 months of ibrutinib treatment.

The CDR3 loop reads CASSFQVSGNTGELFF. In DNA, the CDR3 is TGTGCCAGCAGCTTCCAGGTCAGCGGCAACACCGGGGAGCTGTTTTTT. The chain joins TRBV7-2 to TRBJ2-2; D might be TRBD2 (5 bases). This CDR3 is 16 amino acids long. Trimming pared 3 bases from V and 2 bases from J, leaving 13 bases between. The germline V gene encodes CDR1 SGHTA and CDR2 FQGNSA.